The entry below gives a single T cell receptor (beta chain) sequence along with its context. Its antigen is not identified. Germline loops: CDR1 KGHSH, CDR2 LQKENI. Trimming stripped 5 bases from V and 3 bases from J, with 4 bases between. The CDR3 consists of 11 residues. These data are taken from a study of radiotherapy plus CTLA-4 blockade in lung cancer. The study's findings and limits: Interferon-beta and early blood T cell clone dynamics reportedly predicted response best. Blood TCR clones of tumor origin expanded after radiotherapy plus ipilimumab.

The assay was immunoSEQ multiplex PCR, and TCRdb's table has in-frame clones only and misses some. Among fewer than 75,000 clones listed, roughly 84% were seen once. Chemo-refractory metastatic non-small-cell lung cancer patients received focal radiation with ipilimumab CTLA-4 blockade. Sequencing used peripheral blood, obtained from a patient treated with radiotherapy plus ipilimumab. The rearrangement joins TRBV18 to TRBJ1-2; D unresolved. The clonotype was recovered from a human donor with non-small cell lung cancer that progressed on radiotherapy plus ipilimumab. In nucleotides, the CDR3 is TGTGCCAGCTCAGGGGACTATGGCTACACCTTC. Its translation: CASSGDYGYTF.